The clone carrying this TCR beta chain has more than one count but fewer than ten. These data come from a study of control samples from healthy donors and cancer patients. Method: immunoSEQ multiplex PCR; TCRdb's copy keeps in-frame clones and lacks some. The sample carries 120,000 or so clones, about nine tenths recorded once. This TCR derives from a man in his forties in good health. Sequencing was performed on blood.

CDR3 nucleotide sequence: TGTGCCAGCAGTGAAGGGGACGGACCATACAATGAGCAGTTCTTC. Translated, it gives CASSEGDGPYNEQFF. V gene TRBV25-1 combines with J gene TRBJ2-1, with D perhaps matching TRBD1 or TRBD2 (5 bases each). V was clipped by 2 bases and J by 4 bases, with 12 bases between them. The CDR3 runs to 15 residues. Germline V gene data show CDR1 as MGHDK and CDR2 as SYGVNS.